This TCR beta chain was documented in a study of T-cell memory formation after mild COVID-19. Turning to the study itself: Clusters of TCRs were largely donor specific. Notes on the study in general: Among CD4+ contracting clones, most were CM and EM, and CD8+ ones EMRA.

This clonotype turned up a few times. The target antigen is unknown. Germline V gives CDR1 LGHNA, CDR2 YSLEER. This CDR3 is built from 17 residues. J gave up 1 base and V 3 bases, and 10 bases lay outside the gene matches. TCRdb passed the 5' RACE reads through MiXCR, listing each CDR3 protein once. The sample holds 300,000 to 350,000 distinct CDR3 sequences, approximately 20% seen once. Sequences were obtained from PBMCs or a T cell subset sorted from them (not recorded which). The rearrangement links TRBV4-3 to TRBJ2-3; TRBD2 matches at 7 bases. The clonotype originates from a man aged 18 to 30 who had mild COVID-19 (a few samples of this study predate the infection). Cell type and time point are not known. DNA for the CDR3: TGCGCCAGCAGCCAGTACCTGGTTGCGGGGGGCACAGATACGCAGTATTTT. Translation gives CASSQYLVAGGTDTQYF.